The entry that follows covers one T cell receptor (beta chain) sequence. This specimen comes from a study of blood T cell repertoires in COVID-19. Per germline, CDR1 SGHRS and CDR2 YFSETQ. V lost 2 bases to trimming and J lost 7 bases; unmatched junction nucleotides: 5. The CDR3 contains 16 residues. Profiling relied on immunoSEQ multiplex PCR, and the TCRdb table lists in-frame clones only, not all of them. Here the sample spans over 65,000 clones, around 82% being singletons. V is TRBV5-1 and J is TRBJ2-2, with TRBD2 matching 13 bases. This sequence was found in a man aged 80 or over with active COVID-19. Sequencing was done on a sample of peripheral blood. CDR3 loop: CASSLIGTSGVGELFF. CDR3 coding DNA: TGCGCCAGCAGCTTAATCGGGACTAGCGGGGTCGGGGAGCTGTTTTTT.